The T cell receptor beta chain under discussion was sequenced for a study of a mutant IDH1 vaccine in newly diagnosed glioma. Sequencing used immunoSEQ multiplex PCR; TCRdb keeps in-frame clones, though not all of them. The data hold 35,000 to 50,000 clones, with roughly 84% observed a single time. The time point was: week 23, last vaccination. The vaccine gave 300 ug of a 20-mer mutant IDH1 peptide subcutaneously per dose. The CDR3 loop spans 15 amino acids. Germline CDR1 reads MNHEY; CDR2 reads SVGAGI. Trimming took off 5 bases at V and 0 bases at J, with 11 bases between the two ends. A note on this clone: Its target is unknown.

The chain couples TRBV6-5 to TRBJ2-1; D may be TRBD1 (6 bases). The input for sequencing was PBMCs, taken from a glioma patient whose treatment included an IDH1 peptide vaccine. This clonotype was obtained from a woman aged 18-29 years with glioma. Some clones in this sample may be carry-over from other donors' samples. Here the CDR3 reads CASSPTGSSYNEQFF. CDR3 nucleotide sequence: TGTGCCAGCAGTCCAACAGGGAGCTCCTACAATGAGCAGTTCTTC.